The present T cell receptor (beta chain) was sequenced within a study of identical twins (dated by TCRdb to about 2016). For the study in its entirety: TCR alpha and beta repertoires from monozygotic twins, unrelated adults of various ages and cord blood were deep-sequenced to test whether fetal clonotypes persist. Replicate twin experiments were performed at different times using different library preparation protocols to rule out contamination. Results and caveats for the whole study, not just this receptor: In beta out-of-frame sequences, excess twin sharing was weaker, because having fewer shared sequences lowered the signal-to-noise ratio. Compared with coincidental sharing between unrelated individuals, an excess of low generation-probability sequences was observed among out-of-frame TCR alpha sequences shared between twins. Invariant T cells such as MAIT and iNKT could partly confound zero-insertion analyses, although diverse VJ usage argued against such confounding for most clonotypes. Fewer insertions were carried by abundant cord blood beta clonotypes, a similar but weaker trend appeared in young adult naive repertoires, and no such trend appeared in memory repertoires. Because the same donors could not be followed over many years, the conclusions depended on cross-sectional statistical analysis. Out-of-frame TCR alpha sharing in monozygotic twins was systematically underestimated by recombination models, whereas sharing between unrelated individuals was in agreement with the recombination models.

Receptor amplification or capture employed 5' RACE. Data came from an Illumina HiSeq 2000. A universal primer binding site was added through template switching, and the final cDNA carried a unique molecular identifier so that TCR cDNA molecules could be counted accurately. Specific primers in the conserved constant-segment region were used to synthesize first-strand cDNA for TCR alpha and beta chains. To control for contamination, each cDNA library was double barcoded with a SMART-Mk sample barcode plus Illumina barcodes. TruSeq adapter sequences and Illumina sample barcodes were added in two successive PCR steps. The TCR alpha and beta cDNA libraries were sequenced on the Illumina HiSeq platform using custom primers. Per the authors' processing: Raw reads were processed with MiGEC to extract unique molecular identifiers, and MiXCR was used to determine CDR3 positions. For each individual, recombination models were inferred using an EM algorithm with the repgenHMM and IGoR tools. Shared clonotypes were analyzed with the tcR package in R, and sharing was normalized by the product of cloneset sizes. To study raw recombination free of thymic and clonal selection effects, out-of-frame nonproductive sequences were analyzed. TCRdb's own reprocessing of the public reads used fastp at Q25 and MiXCR and kept productive beta chains. Here each entry gathers all rows of one CDR3 protein and keeps the most common genes and DNA. The V and J calls, along with clone size, are taken from TCRdb and not from the paper's own processing. In all, the sample holds 650,000 to 800,000 distinct CDR3 sequences, and about 9.4% of those were seen once. The ten largest make up approximately 0.96% of the sample.

Only healthy Caucasian donors were included. The twin cohort consisted of three pairs of female monozygotic twins, all aged roughly 18 to 29 years. Peripheral blood mononuclear cells were used as the source from which RNA for TCR libraries was isolated. V is pared back by 7 bases and J by 0 bases, with 16 bases lying between the germline termini. The CDR3 runs 16 residues from the cysteine to the phenylalanine. Here the CDR3 DNA is all that survives: 48 bases in frame from base 1. The germline V gene yields MDHEN for CDR1 and SYDVKM for CDR2. This clonotype was detected a few times. Its cognate antigen has yet to be identified. No qualities accompany the bases; no much larger clone lies one base away. This sample also appeared in a second study, on yellow fever vaccine responses in identical twins. As described in the second report: The T cell response to vaccination in identical twins was reported by the authors to appear partly convergent and partly personalized. In the study, vaccine-responding T cell clones were precisely tracked in identical twins.

This TCR came from a woman aged 18-29 years in good health. The rearrangement combines TRBV28 with TRBJ1-5; the D gene identity is not certain. Sequenced material: PBMCs. The CDR3 in this case is CASKRRAAHSNQPQHF. The DNA sequence reads TGTGCCAGCAAGCGACGGGCAGCACATAGCAATCAGCCCCAGCATTTT. Beyond the CDR3, the reference TRBV28 and TRBJ1-5 genes provide the residues; the full variable domain reads: DVKVTQSSRYLVKRTGEKVFLECVQDMDHENMFWYRQDPGLGLRLIYFSYDVKMKEKGDIPEGYSVSREKKERFSLILESASTNQTSMYLCASKRRAAHSNQPQHFGDGTRLSIL.